This T cell receptor beta chain was documented in a study of blood T cell repertoires in COVID-19. Some clones are missing from TCRdb's copy, which holds only in-frame ones; the method was immunoSEQ multiplex PCR. Here the sample spans under 500,000 clones, 70% to 90% being singletons. This clone was recorded once. The CDR3 consists of 14 residues. The V end was cut by 1 base, the J end by 7 bases, with 13 bases between. Germline CDR1 reads SGHTA; CDR2 reads FQGNSA. The clonotype originates from a woman between 18 and 29 years old with acute COVID-19. The genes are TRBV7-2 and TRBJ1-2; possibly TRBD1 for D (5 bases). Material for sequencing was PBMCs or T cells enriched from blood (not recorded which). The CDR3 DNA follows: TGTGCCAGCAGCTTAGTCGGTAGGGGTAGTGGCTACACCTTC. Translated: CASSLVGRGSGYTF. Full variable domain (missing parts from reference TRBV7-2 and TRBJ1-2): GAGVSQSPSNKVTEKGKDVELRCDPISGHTALYWYRQSLGQGLEFLIYFQGNSAPDKSGLPSDRFSAERTGGSVSTLTIQRTQQEDSAVYLCASSLVGRGSGYTFGSGTRLTVV.